These 26 T cell receptor beta chains were sequenced from one sample in a study of radiation and T cells in renal cell carcinoma. Clones were sequenced by immunoSEQ multiplex PCR, and TCRdb holds only the in-frame ones, with some missing. The sample shows 150,000 to 200,000 clones, about nine tenths of them seen only once. Regarding time point: blood 4 weeks post-SBRT, at nephrectomy. Treatment denoted: 15 Gy SBRT to primary tumor, nephrectomy 4 weeks later. Sequenced here: blood, sampled from a patient whose treatment included radiotherapy and nephrectomy. The receptors stem from a woman aged 45-60 years with renal cell carcinoma.

The J gene is TRBJ2-7, the V gene TRBV19; 7 bases match TRBD1. The CDR3 loop spans 14 amino acids. Per germline, CDR1 LNHDA and CDR2 SQIVND (reference sequence). V trimming: 4 bases; J trimming: 2 bases; junction bases outside the gene matches: 5. The CDR3 loop is CASSTQGQAYEQYF. CDR3 coding DNA: TGTGCCAGTAGTACCCAAGGACAGGCCTACGAGCAGTACTTC.

V usage is TRBV5-1 and J usage is TRBJ2-3; D possibly matches TRBD1 or TRBD2 (5 bases each). V was shortened by 3 bases and J by 2 bases, with 16 bases between the two germline ends. Germline V lookup: CDR1 SGHRS, CDR2 YFSETQ. The CDR3 contains 16 residues. The CDR3, as DNA: TGCGCCAGCAGCTACCGGGACGCCCAACTCACAGATACGCAGTATTTT. This sequence encodes CASSYRDAQLTDTQYF.

This sequence joins TRBV6-1 and TRBJ1-4, with TRBD1 identical over 7 bases. The V gene's germline CDR1 is MNHNS and CDR2 SASEGT. Trimming cost V 7 bases and J 0 bases; bases outside gene matches: 5. The CDR3 contains 15 residues. Here the CDR3 DNA reads TGTGCCAGCACTACAGGGGATGCAACTAATGAAAAACTGTTTTTT. Translated: CASTTGDATNEKLFF.

The V and J genes are TRBV2 and TRBJ1-3; a possible D gene is TRBD1 (6 bases). Germline V gene sequence: CDR1 SNHLY, CDR2 FYNNEI. Trimming took off 6 bases at V and 2 bases at J, with 14 bases between the two ends. The length of the CDR3 is 15 residues. The CDR3 DNA is TGTGCCAGCAGAGACCGGGACATTCCTGGAAACACCATATATTTT. It translates to CASRDRDIPGNTIYF. The full variable domain, rest sourced from reference TRBV2 and TRBJ1-3, is EPEVTQTPSHQVTQMGQEVILRCVPISNHLYFYWYRQILGQKVEFLVSFYNNEISEKSEIFDDQFSVERPDGSNFTLKIRSTKLEDSAMYFCASRDRDIPGNTIYFGEGSWLTVV.

The chain carries TRBV4-1 and TRBJ2-2; 11 nucleotides line up with TRBD2. The CDR3 sequence is 15 residues long. J lost 1 base, V lost 7 bases, and 2 bases had no gene match. The germline V gene has CDR1 MGHRA and CDR2 YSYEKL. CDR3 loop: CASTLAGGNTGELFF. DNA of the CDR3: TGCGCCAGCACCCTAGCGGGGGGGAACACCGGGGAGCTGTTTTTT.

The chain recombines TRBV5-4 with TRBJ1-3; no definite D call. This CDR3 has 14 residues. Trimming removed 0 bases from V and 1 base from J, with 5 bases in between. Germline V gene data show CDR1 as SGHNT and CDR2 as YYREEE (reference sequence). The CDR3 is CASSLGRSGNTIYF. The CDR3 bases are TGTGCCAGCAGCTTGGGTCGGTCTGGAAACACCATATATTTT.

V is TRBV2 and J is TRBJ2-3, with 7 nucleotides matching TRBD2. With 6 bases clipped from V and 5 bases from J, the junction kept 5 bases outside the gene matches. The CDR3 length is 13 residues. The germline CDR1 and CDR2 sequences are SNHLY and FYNNEI. CDR3 amino acids: CASSAGVGDTQYF. The CDR3 nucleotides are TGTGCCAGCAGCGCGGGGGTGGGAGATACGCAGTATTTT.

This chain joins TRBV5-1 and TRBJ1-2; 8 bases are a match to TRBD1. V was clipped by 4 bases and J by 6 bases; unmatched bases: 8. The CDR3 runs to 14 residues. Germline CDR1 is SGHRS and CDR2 is YFSETQ. In DNA, the CDR3 is TGCGCCAGCAGCCTGGACGGACAGGGCCATGGCTACACCTTC. Residues: CASSLDGQGHGYTF.

The chain carries TRBV6-6 and TRBJ2-1; the match to TRBD2 covers 10 bases. V lost 5 bases and J lost 15; bases outside the gene matches: 10. Looked up from germline, CDR1 is MNHNY and CDR2 is SVGAGI (reference sequence). CDR3 size: 13 residues. The chain's CDR3 is CASSPTGTSEVFF. As DNA, the CDR3 is TGTGCCAGCAGTCCAACCGGGACTAGCGAGGTGTTCTTC.

The chain recombines TRBV30 with TRBJ1-2, with D perhaps matching TRBD1 (6 bases). Trimming pared 0 bases from V and 8 bases from J, leaving 19 bases between. CDR3 length equals 15 residues. Per the germline V gene, CDR1 is GTSNPN and CDR2 is SVGIG (reference sequence). DNA of the CDR3: TGTGCCTGGAGTGTAGGCCGTTGGGGGGGGCAGGGCTACACCTTC. It is translated as CAWSVGRWGGQGYTF.

The V gene is TRBV2, the J gene TRBJ2-2; TRBD1 agrees at 10 bases. Per germline, CDR1 SNHLY and CDR2 FYNNEI. This CDR3 spans 14 amino acids. The J segment lost 6 bases and the V segment lost 7 bases, leaving 5 bases of the junction unmatched. CDR3 in amino acids: CASTGQGSAGELFF. CDR3 nucleotides: TGTGCCAGCACGGGACAGGGGTCTGCCGGGGAGCTGTTTTTT.

The V call is TRBV5-1, the J call TRBJ1-4, with D perhaps matching TRBD1 (5 bases). V lost 0 bases and J 0 bases, leaving 12 bases between the germline ends. The CDR3 length is 17 residues. Per the germline V gene, CDR1 is SGHRS and CDR2 is YFSETQ. The CDR3, as DNA: TGCGCCAGCAGCTTGGGACCGGGACGGGCAACTAATGAAAAACTGTTTTTT. This sequence encodes CASSLGPGRATNEKLFF.

The V gene is TRBV7-2, the J gene TRBJ2-3, with D perhaps given as TRBD1 or TRBD2 (5 bases each). Germline lookup yields CDR1 SGHTA and CDR2 FQGNSA. With 0 bases removed from V and 3 bases from J, the gap between germline ends came to 7 bases. The CDR3 loop spans 14 amino acids. The CDR3: CASSLAGVTDTQYF. The CDR3 nucleotides are TGTGCCAGCAGCTTAGCGGGGGTGACAGATACGCAGTATTTT.

The chain employs TRBV5-4 and TRBJ2-3, with D uncertain. V lost 4 bases to trimming and J lost 2 bases, with 17 bases between them. The CDR3 loop spans 16 amino acids. Germline-derived CDR1 and CDR2 are SGHNT and YYREEE (reference sequence). In nucleotides, the CDR3 is TGTGCCAGCAGCGAGGCACCCCAATCTTACACAGATACGCAGTATTTT. Its protein is CASSEAPQSYTDTQYF. Looking up the rest from reference TRBV5-4 and TRBJ2-3 gives the full variable domain: ETGVTQSPTHLIKTRGQQVTLRCSSQSGHNTVSWYQQALGQGPQFIFQYYREEENGRGNFPPRFSGLQFPNYSSELNVNALELDDSALYLCASSEAPQSYTDTQYFGPGTRLTVL.

V usage is TRBV5-4 and J usage is TRBJ2-5, with D unclear. Germline-derived CDR1 and CDR2 are SGHNT and YYREEE (reference sequence). The CDR3 is 13 amino acids. V lost 5 bases and J lost 6, with 14 bases in between. This CDR3 reads CASSLWFAKTQYF. The CDR3 DNA reads as TGTGCCAGCAGTCTCTGGTTTGCGAAGACCCAGTACTTC.

The chain employs TRBV4-1 and TRBJ2-3, with TRBD2 matching 7 bases. This CDR3 comprises 16 residues. V shed 2 bases and J 1 base; nucleotides not matched to a gene: 6. Germline-derived CDR1 and CDR2 are MGHRA and YSYEKL. This CDR3 reads CASSQMGGFGTDTQYF. CDR3 DNA: TGCGCCAGCAGCCAAATGGGGGGGTTCGGCACAGATACGCAGTATTTT.

V and J are TRBV7-9 and TRBJ1-2; D gene unclear. CDR3 length equals 13 residues. CDR1 SEHNR and CDR2 FQNEAQ come from the germline V gene (reference sequence). V lost 4 bases to trimming and J lost 4 bases, with 10 bases between them. The CDR3 nucleotides are TGTGCCAGCAGCTCCAGATCGATCTATGGCTACACCTTC. It specifies CASSSRSIYGYTF.

This clone was recorded only once. The chain has TRBV7-9 and TRBJ2-7; D is perhaps TRBD2 (6 bases). Germline V gene lookup returns CDR1 SEHNR and CDR2 FQNEAQ (reference sequence). V shed 8 bases and J shed 6 bases, with 14 bases lying between them. This CDR3 has 12 amino acids. The CDR3 reads CASWAGSSEQYF. The CDR3 DNA reads as TGTGCCAGCTGGGCGGGGTCTTCCGAGCAGTACTTC.

The chain carries TRBV5-1 and TRBJ1-5, with 7 bases fitting TRBD1. There are 14 residues in the CDR3. The germline V gene encodes CDR1 SGHRS and CDR2 YFSETQ. The trim removed 4 bases at V and 2 bases at J, leaving 3 bases unmatched. The CDR3 protein is CASSVGQGNQPQHF. CDR3 nucleotides: TGCGCCAGCAGCGTAGGACAGGGCAATCAGCCCCAGCATTTT.

The chain employs TRBV7-9 and TRBJ1-2, with 9 bases that match TRBD1. J was trimmed by 2 bases and V by 7 bases; bases with no gene match: 5. CDR1 and CDR2 (germline): SEHNR, FQNEAQ (reference sequence). The CDR3 is 14 residues long. CDR3 amino acids: CASTTDRGNYGYTF. DNA for the CDR3: TGTGCCAGCACCACGGACAGGGGCAACTATGGCTACACCTTC. Variable domain in full (rest from reference TRBV7-9 and TRBJ1-2): DTGVSQNPRHKITKRGQNVTFRCDPISEHNRLYWYRQTLGQGPEFLTYFQNEAQLEKSRLLSDRFSAERPKGSFSTLEIQRTEQGDSAMYLCASTTDRGNYGYTFGSGTRLTVV.

The table lists this clone with a few counts. This sequence joins TRBV6-5 and TRBJ1-3, with 7 bases fitting TRBD1. Germline trimming cut 4 bases from V and 4 bases from J; bases unmatched to any gene: 7. Germline loops: CDR1 MNHEY, CDR2 SVGAGI. The CDR3 has 15 residues. The CDR3 sequence is CASSLTTGVGNTIYF. CDR3 in DNA: TGTGCCAGCAGTTTAACTACAGGGGTCGGAAACACCATATATTTT.

The rearrangement joins TRBV7-2 to TRBJ2-7, with 9 bases fitting TRBD2. Germline V gene data show CDR1 as SGHTA and CDR2 as FQGNSA. V lost 2 bases, J lost 2 bases, and 13 bases stayed unmatched. This CDR3 has 18 residues. This CDR3 reads CASSLSLAGAYLTYEQYF. The CDR3 DNA follows: TGTGCCAGCAGCTTATCTTTAGCGGGGGCCTACCTTACCTACGAGCAGTACTTC.

This clone is a singleton in its sample. The gene calls are TRBV28 and TRBJ1-6, with 8 bases lining up with TRBD1. Trimming took 5 bases from V and 4 from J; bases not matched to a gene: 1. Germline lookup yields CDR1 MDHEN and CDR2 SYDVKM. This CDR3 is 14 amino acids long. The CDR3 reads CASSNRGYNSPLHF. Here the CDR3 DNA reads TGTGCCAGCAGTAACAGGGGGTATAATTCACCCCTCCACTTT.

This chain connects TRBV15 to TRBJ1-2; D perhaps matches TRBD1 (5 bases). Germline V CDR1 and CDR2: LNHNV, YYDKDF (reference sequence). This CDR3 contains 14 residues. Trimming removed 6 bases from V and 2 bases from J, with 13 bases in between. The chain's CDR3 is CATSSLWDNYGYTF. The CDR3 DNA follows: TGTGCCACCAGTAGTTTGTGGGACAACTATGGCTACACCTTC.

The chain is built from TRBV11-3 and TRBJ2-1; D gene uncertain. The V end was cut by 3 bases, the J end by 9 bases, with 12 bases between. The CDR3 consists of 13 residues. Germline V CDR1 and CDR2: SGHNT, YENEEA. The CDR3 bases are TGTGCCAGCAGCTTCCTAATTGGGTTTGAGCAGTTCTTC. This translates into CASSFLIGFEQFF.

The V gene is TRBV25-1, the J gene TRBJ2-7, with D maybe TRBD1 (5 bases). CDR1 MGHDK and CDR2 SYGVNS come from the germline V gene. V was cut by 3 bases and J by 5 bases, with 14 bases left in between. The CDR3 covers 14 residues. The CDR3 coding sequence is TGTGCCAGCAGTGACCCTATAGGGGTACACGAGCAGTACTTC. It yields the protein CASSDPIGVHEQYF.